The 30 T cell receptor beta chains below were found in one sample sequenced in a study. TCRdb analysed the 5' RACE reads with MiXCR anew, one entry per CDR3 protein. The sample contains a few thousand distinct CDR3 sequences, about 60% of which appear only once. Sequencing was done on a sample of naive CD4+ T cells sorted from blood. Noted subset: naive CD4+ T cells, CD4+CD45RA+CD25-. The source is a female donor with breast cancer.

The chain is built from TRBV28 and TRBJ1-3; the match to TRBD1 covers 12 bases. V trimming: 5 bases; J trimming: 2 bases; junction bases outside the gene matches: 13. The germline V gene has CDR1 MDHEN and CDR2 SYDVKM. This CDR3 contains 19 residues. The CDR3 sequence is CASSTTRDRGLKAGNTIYF. As DNA, the CDR3 is TGTGCCAGCAGTACGACCCGGGACAGGGGGCTCAAGGCTGGAAACACCATATATTTT.

This chain links TRBV10-3 with TRBJ2-1, with D hard to call. The CDR3 length is 13 residues. Germline CDR1 and CDR2: ENHRY and SYGVKD. Trimming pared 0 bases from V and 9 bases from J, leaving 9 bases between. CDR3 DNA sequence: TGTGCCATCAGTGAGTCGAGTGGCGGTGAGCAGTTCTTC. Its translation is CAISESSGGEQFF.

This clonotype came up once. This sequence joins TRBV18 and TRBJ2-1, with D unresolved. This CDR3 region has 13 residues. Trimming shortened V by 3 bases and J by 4 bases, and 7 bases separated the two germline ends. Per the germline V gene, CDR1 is KGHSH and CDR2 is LQKENI. The CDR3 loop reads CASSPGGYNEQFF. The CDR3 DNA sequence: TGTGCCAGCTCACCCGGCGGATACAATGAGCAGTTCTTC.

This clonotype showed up just a few times. The V call is TRBV2, the J call TRBJ1-6; 10 bases agree with TRBD1. The trim removed 6 bases at V and 0 bases at J, leaving 8 bases unmatched. The CDR3 totals 18 residues. In germline, CDR1 is SNHLY, CDR2 FYNNEI. CDR3 amino acids: CASSRDRGVSSYNSPLHF. The CDR3 DNA reads TGTGCCAGCAGCCGGGACAGGGGAGTGAGCTCCTATAATTCACCCCTCCACTTT.

This chain connects TRBV20-1 to TRBJ1-3; no clear D gene. The CDR3 extends over 14 amino acids. Deletions cut 5 bases from V and 0 bases from J, with 11 bases between. Germline V CDR1 and CDR2: DFQATT, SNEGSKA (reference sequence). CDR3 protein: CSASPISSGNTIYF. DNA of the CDR3: TGCAGTGCTTCGCCGATCAGCTCTGGAAACACCATATATTTT.

The rearrangement uses TRBV6-6 and TRBJ1-4; the match to TRBD1 covers 8 bases. Losses at the gene ends were 4 bases for V and 8 bases for J; bases not matched to a gene: 6. Germline assignment: CDR1 MNHNY and CDR2 SVGAGI (reference sequence). The CDR3 runs 14 residues. CDR3 in amino acids: CASSSTGAREKLFF. The CDR3 DNA follows: TGTGCCAGCAGTTCGACAGGGGCGCGGGAAAAACTGTTTTTT.

The count of this clonotype is one. The chain employs TRBV7-6 and TRBJ2-5; TRBD1 is a possible D gene (7 bases). V dropped 3 bases and J dropped 5 bases, with 13 bases sitting between them. The V gene's germline CDR1 is SGHVS and CDR2 FNYEAQ. This CDR3 region has 14 residues. In DNA form, the CDR3 reads TGTGCCAGCAGCTTCACAGGGGCGGGGGAGACCCAGTACTTC. Translated, it gives CASSFTGAGETQYF. The full variable domain, rest sourced from reference TRBV7-6 and TRBJ2-5, is GAGVSQSPRYKVTKRGQDVALRCDPISGHVSLYWYRQALGQGPEFLTYFNYEAQQDKSGLPNDRFSAERPEGSISTLTIQRTEQRDSAMYRCASSFTGAGETQYFGPGTRLLVL.

This clonotype showed up just a few times. The genes are TRBV10-3 and TRBJ2-1; 7 bases match TRBD2. Germline lookup yields CDR1 ENHRY and CDR2 SYGVKD. CDR3 length: 15 residues. The V gene end was trimmed by 1 base and the J gene end by 7 bases; junction bases not matched to a gene: 7. In DNA, the CDR3 is TGTGCCATCAGTGAGTGGGACTATCGGGAAAATGAGCAGTTCTTC. Translation gives CAISEWDYRENEQFF.

J is TRBJ2-1 and V is TRBV27; D gene uncertain. V shed 5 bases and J shed 8 bases, with 13 bases lying between them. Germline V gene data show CDR1 as MNHEY and CDR2 as SMNVEV (reference sequence). The CDR3 length is 13 residues. The CDR3 sequence: CASSEVARDEQFF. In DNA, the CDR3 is TGTGCCAGCAGTGAGGTGGCTCGAGATGAGCAGTTCTTC.

V usage is TRBV12-3 or TRBV12-4 and J usage is TRBJ1-5; D might be TRBD1 (5 bases). This CDR3 spans 12 amino acids. The V gene lost 5 bases and the J gene lost 6 bases, with 8 bases spanning the gap. CDR3 sequence reads: CASSRGVQPQHF. The CDR3 coding sequence is TGTGCCAGCAGTCGGGGGGTTCAGCCCCAGCATTTT.

This clonotype was found a few times. V and J are TRBV7-3 and TRBJ2-1; 8 positions match TRBD2. CDR1 SGHTA and CDR2 FQGTGA come from the germline V gene. The ends lost 4 bases at V and 12 bases at J; junction bases unmatched: 8. This CDR3 spans 13 amino acids. CDR3 region: CASSSDSGNRQFF. The DNA of the CDR3 is TGTGCCAGCAGCTCGGATAGCGGGAATCGGCAGTTCTTC. Drawing the rest from reference TRBV7-3 and TRBJ2-1, the complete variable domain is GAGVSQTPSNKVTEKGKYVELRCDPISGHTALYWYRQSLGQGPEFLIYFQGTGAADDSGLPNDRFFAVRPEGSVSTLKIQRTERGDSAVYLCASSSDSGNRQFFGPGTRLTVL.

The rearrangement joins TRBV15 to TRBJ1-2, with a possible D match to TRBD1 (5 bases). V was trimmed by 7 bases and J by 4 bases, leaving 16 bases between them. Germline CDR1 reads LNHNV; CDR2 reads YYDKDF (reference sequence). The CDR3 has 14 amino acids. CDR3 region: CATNSYGGSYGYTF. The CDR3 coding sequence is TGTGCCACCAACAGTTACGGGGGGTCCTATGGCTACACCTTC.

This chain links TRBV29-1 with TRBJ2-5; D possibly uses TRBD1 or TRBD2 (5 bases each). V lost 7 bases, J lost 7 bases, and 16 bases lay in between. The CDR3 length is 12 residues. CDR1 and CDR2 (germline): SQVTM, ANQGSEA. Here the CDR3 reads CSAFRGEGTQYF. The CDR3 region has the DNA TGCAGCGCTTTTCGAGGGGAAGGGACCCAGTACTTC.

This rearrangement joins TRBV6-5 to TRBJ1-2; a weak D match, TRBD1 (6 bases). V shed 6 bases and J shed 6 bases, with 14 bases lying between them. Germline V gene sequence: CDR1 MNHEY, CDR2 SVGAGI. The CDR3 spans 13 residues. CDR3 protein: CASSGLGDNGYTF. CDR3 in DNA: TGTGCCAGCAGCGGTTTAGGGGACAATGGCTACACCTTC.

V and J are TRBV7-3 and TRBJ2-3; TRBD1 might be the D (5 bases). Trimming cost V 4 bases and J 4 bases, with 12 bases left between them. Germline-derived CDR1 and CDR2 are SGHTA and FQGTGA. The CDR3 spans 14 residues. DNA of the CDR3: TGTGCCAGCAGCTCCACCAAACAGGCAGATACGCAGTATTTT. This sequence encodes CASSSTKQADTQYF.

The chain combines TRBV28 with TRBJ1-2; 7 nucleotides agree with TRBD1. Unmatched junction bases numbered 9, after V lost 5 bases and J lost 6 bases. CDR1 is MDHEN and CDR2 is SYDVKM in the germline V gene. CDR3 length: 14 residues. The DNA for the CDR3 is TGTGCCAGCAGTGTTGCCGGGACAGAAGATGGCTACACCTTC. This translates into CASSVAGTEDGYTF.

The rearrangement links TRBV20-1 to TRBJ2-3; weak D call: TRBD1 (5 bases). Germline lookup yields CDR1 DFQATT and CDR2 SNEGSKA (reference sequence). Trimming cost V 3 bases and J 4 bases, with 11 bases left between them. CDR3 size: 13 residues. The DNA for the CDR3 is TGCAGTGCTAGGCCTCAGGGTCCAGATACGCAGTATTTT. Protein product: CSARPQGPDTQYF.

The chain joins TRBV12-3 or TRBV12-4 to TRBJ2-3; 8 bases line up with TRBD2. This CDR3 contains 18 residues. Trimming took 2 bases from V and 0 from J; bases not matched to a gene: 10. In DNA form, the CDR3 reads TGTGCCAGCAGTTTACTTGGGGGTACTAGCGGTAGCACAGATACGCAGTATTTT. Translating it yields CASSLLGGTSGSTDTQYF.

This clonotype ranks as large. CDR3 in DNA: TGCGCCAGCAGCCCCACCGAAGTGGAAGACACAGATACGCAGTATTTT. Protein product: CASSPTEVEDTDTQYF. The chain couples TRBV4-3 to TRBJ2-3; D unclear. Germline CDR1 is LGHNA and CDR2 is YSLEER. V dropped 4 bases and J dropped 2 bases, with 16 bases sitting between them. CDR3 size: 16 residues.

The chain uses TRBV4-3 and TRBJ2-1; 8 bases map to TRBD2. The CDR3 consists of 15 residues. The J segment lost 0 bases and the V segment lost 4 bases, leaving 2 bases of the junction unmatched. Germline CDR1 LGHNA, CDR2 YSLEER. The DNA of the CDR3 is TGCGCCAGCAGCCTGAGCGGGAGCTCCTACAATGAGCAGTTCTTC. Protein product: CASSLSGSSYNEQFF.

The chain uses TRBV2 and TRBJ1-1; perhaps TRBD1 as D (6 bases). CDR3 length: 14 residues. Germline values: CDR1 SNHLY, CDR2 FYNNEI. V lost 7 bases, J lost 2 bases, and 14 bases lay in between. CDR3 in DNA: TGTGCCAGCATGAAGGGGGGAAGTAACACTGAAGCTTTCTTT. Protein sequence: CASMKGGSNTEAFF.

The V gene is TRBV11-2, the J gene TRBJ2-1; D not resolved. The germline gives CDR1 SGHAT, CDR2 FQNNGV. V lost 5 bases, J lost 10 bases, and 9 bases lay in between. This CDR3 comprises 11 residues. The CDR3 loop is CASSSRAEQFF. CDR3 nucleotides: TGTGCCAGCAGCAGTAGGGCAGAGCAGTTCTTC.

The genes are TRBV7-2 and TRBJ2-5; TRBD1 or TRBD2 may be the D gene (5 bases each). The V end was cut by 2 bases, the J end by 3 bases, with 16 bases between. The CDR3 runs to 16 residues. The germline V gene has CDR1 SGHTA and CDR2 FQGNSA. The CDR3, as DNA: TGTGCCAGCAGCTTACGTTTCGGGGCAGGAGAAGAGACCCAGTACTTC. As protein: CASSLRFGAGEETQYF.

The sample holds a few counts of this clonotype. The chain couples TRBV29-1 to TRBJ1-4, with a possible D match to TRBD1 (5 bases). With 3 bases removed from V and 2 bases from J, the gap between germline ends came to 16 bases. The CDR3 totals 16 residues. Germline V gene lookup returns CDR1 SQVTM and CDR2 ANQGSEA. In DNA, the CDR3 is TGCAGCGTTGATGGGGGGTCGGGAAACACTAATGAAAAACTGTTTTTT. Protein sequence: CSVDGGSGNTNEKLFF.

The J gene is TRBJ1-6, the V gene TRBV7-9; D is undetermined. V was cut by 2 bases and J by 7 bases, with 9 bases left in between. The length of the CDR3 is 14 residues. Per germline, CDR1 SEHNR and CDR2 FQNEAQ (reference sequence). The CDR3 protein is CASSLNSYNSPLHF. The CDR3 coding sequence is TGTGCCAGCAGCTTAAACAGTTACAATTCACCCCTCCACTTT.

This clonotype was counted between two and nine times. The rearrangement joins TRBV24-1 to TRBJ2-1, with 7 bases that match TRBD2. Germline CDR1 reads KGHDR; CDR2 reads SFDVKD. V dropped 0 bases and J dropped 5; count of bases not matched to a gene: 6. This CDR3 contains 16 residues. DNA for the CDR3: TGTGCCACCAGTGATTTGCATAGCGGGCTAAACAATGAGCAGTTCTTC. Protein product: CATSDLHSGLNNEQFF.

This clonotype turned up a few times. The rearrangement joins TRBV6-2 or TRBV6-3 to TRBJ2-7; unclear D gene. V shed 2 bases and J shed 0 bases, with 8 bases lying between them. CDR1 is MNHEY and CDR2 is SVGEGT in the germline V gene. The CDR3 runs to 14 residues. In DNA form, the CDR3 reads TGTGCCAGCAGTTACAGCCGCAACTCCTACGAGCAGTACGTC. This translates into CASSYSRNSYEQYV.

This clonotype has just one count. This chain joins TRBV28 and TRBJ1-5; TRBD1 aligns across 11 bases. Germline loops: CDR1 MDHEN, CDR2 SYDVKM. The ends lost 5 bases at V and 6 bases at J; junction bases unmatched: 6. This CDR3 contains 15 residues. The CDR3 loop is CASSPPDRGLQPQHF. The CDR3 DNA is TGTGCCAGCAGTCCTCCGGACAGGGGGCTTCAGCCCCAGCATTTT.

V is TRBV4-2 and J is TRBJ1-4; perhaps TRBD1 as D (6 bases). The V gene's germline CDR1 is LGHNA and CDR2 YNFKEQ. Deletions cut 1 base from V and 13 bases from J, with 16 bases between. The CDR3 length is 14 residues. The CDR3 sequence is CASSQVPDSTALFF. DNA of the CDR3: TGTGCCAGCAGCCAAGTCCCGGACAGCACGGCACTGTTTTTT.

This clonotype was observed once. V usage is TRBV30 and J usage is TRBJ1-1; D possibly corresponds to TRBD1 (5 bases). CDR3 length: 15 amino acids. Germline V gives CDR1 GTSNPN, CDR2 SVGIG (reference sequence). The ends were cut back, 2 bases at V and 4 bases at J, with 17 bases in the middle. CDR3 loop: CAWSTRRVGGTEAFF. The CDR3 nucleotides are TGTGCCTGGAGTACCCGACGGGTTGGGGGCACTGAAGCTTTCTTT. Together with reference TRBV30 and TRBJ1-1, the CDR3 gives the full variable domain: SQTIHQWPATLVQPVGSPLSLECTVEGTSNPNLYWYRQAAGRGLQLLFYSVGIGQISSEVPQNLSASRPQDRQFILSSKKLLLSDSGFYLCAWSTRRVGGTEAFFGQGTRLTVV.